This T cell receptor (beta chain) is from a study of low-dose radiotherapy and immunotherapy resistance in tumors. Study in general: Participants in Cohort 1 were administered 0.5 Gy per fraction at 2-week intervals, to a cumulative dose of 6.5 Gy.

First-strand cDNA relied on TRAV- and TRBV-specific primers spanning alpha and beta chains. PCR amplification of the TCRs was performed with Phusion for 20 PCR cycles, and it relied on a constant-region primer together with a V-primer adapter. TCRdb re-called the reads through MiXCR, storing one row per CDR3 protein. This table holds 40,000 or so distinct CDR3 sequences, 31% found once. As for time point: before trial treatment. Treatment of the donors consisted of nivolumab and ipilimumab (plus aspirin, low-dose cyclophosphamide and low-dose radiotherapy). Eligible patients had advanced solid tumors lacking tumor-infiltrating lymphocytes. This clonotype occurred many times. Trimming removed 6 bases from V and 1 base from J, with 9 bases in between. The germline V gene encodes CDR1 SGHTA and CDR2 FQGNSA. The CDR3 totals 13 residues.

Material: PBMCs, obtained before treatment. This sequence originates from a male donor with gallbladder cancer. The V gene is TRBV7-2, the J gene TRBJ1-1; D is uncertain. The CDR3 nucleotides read TGTGCCAGCAGTTCCGGTCGGAACACTGAAGCTTTCTTT. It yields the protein CASSSGRNTEAFF.